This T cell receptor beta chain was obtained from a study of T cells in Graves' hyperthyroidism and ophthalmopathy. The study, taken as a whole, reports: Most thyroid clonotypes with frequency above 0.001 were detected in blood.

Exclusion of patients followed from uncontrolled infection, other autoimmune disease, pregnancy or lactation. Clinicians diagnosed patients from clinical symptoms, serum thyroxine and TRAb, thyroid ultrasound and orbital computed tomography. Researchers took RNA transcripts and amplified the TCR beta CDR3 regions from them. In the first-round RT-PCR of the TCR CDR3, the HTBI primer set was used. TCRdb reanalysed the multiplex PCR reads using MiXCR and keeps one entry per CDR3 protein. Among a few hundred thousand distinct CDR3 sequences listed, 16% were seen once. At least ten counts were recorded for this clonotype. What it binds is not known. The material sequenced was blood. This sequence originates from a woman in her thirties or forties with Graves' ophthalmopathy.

CDR3 protein: CAWSTGTVSTEAFF. CDR3 DNA: TGTGCCTGGAGTACCGGGACAGTTAGTACTGAAGCTTTCTTT. This rearrangement joins TRBV30 to TRBJ1-1, with 7 nucleotides matching TRBD1. Germline loops: CDR1 GTSNPN, CDR2 SVGIG (reference sequence). The CDR3 extends over 14 amino acids. V was clipped by 2 bases and J by 5 bases; unmatched bases: 8.